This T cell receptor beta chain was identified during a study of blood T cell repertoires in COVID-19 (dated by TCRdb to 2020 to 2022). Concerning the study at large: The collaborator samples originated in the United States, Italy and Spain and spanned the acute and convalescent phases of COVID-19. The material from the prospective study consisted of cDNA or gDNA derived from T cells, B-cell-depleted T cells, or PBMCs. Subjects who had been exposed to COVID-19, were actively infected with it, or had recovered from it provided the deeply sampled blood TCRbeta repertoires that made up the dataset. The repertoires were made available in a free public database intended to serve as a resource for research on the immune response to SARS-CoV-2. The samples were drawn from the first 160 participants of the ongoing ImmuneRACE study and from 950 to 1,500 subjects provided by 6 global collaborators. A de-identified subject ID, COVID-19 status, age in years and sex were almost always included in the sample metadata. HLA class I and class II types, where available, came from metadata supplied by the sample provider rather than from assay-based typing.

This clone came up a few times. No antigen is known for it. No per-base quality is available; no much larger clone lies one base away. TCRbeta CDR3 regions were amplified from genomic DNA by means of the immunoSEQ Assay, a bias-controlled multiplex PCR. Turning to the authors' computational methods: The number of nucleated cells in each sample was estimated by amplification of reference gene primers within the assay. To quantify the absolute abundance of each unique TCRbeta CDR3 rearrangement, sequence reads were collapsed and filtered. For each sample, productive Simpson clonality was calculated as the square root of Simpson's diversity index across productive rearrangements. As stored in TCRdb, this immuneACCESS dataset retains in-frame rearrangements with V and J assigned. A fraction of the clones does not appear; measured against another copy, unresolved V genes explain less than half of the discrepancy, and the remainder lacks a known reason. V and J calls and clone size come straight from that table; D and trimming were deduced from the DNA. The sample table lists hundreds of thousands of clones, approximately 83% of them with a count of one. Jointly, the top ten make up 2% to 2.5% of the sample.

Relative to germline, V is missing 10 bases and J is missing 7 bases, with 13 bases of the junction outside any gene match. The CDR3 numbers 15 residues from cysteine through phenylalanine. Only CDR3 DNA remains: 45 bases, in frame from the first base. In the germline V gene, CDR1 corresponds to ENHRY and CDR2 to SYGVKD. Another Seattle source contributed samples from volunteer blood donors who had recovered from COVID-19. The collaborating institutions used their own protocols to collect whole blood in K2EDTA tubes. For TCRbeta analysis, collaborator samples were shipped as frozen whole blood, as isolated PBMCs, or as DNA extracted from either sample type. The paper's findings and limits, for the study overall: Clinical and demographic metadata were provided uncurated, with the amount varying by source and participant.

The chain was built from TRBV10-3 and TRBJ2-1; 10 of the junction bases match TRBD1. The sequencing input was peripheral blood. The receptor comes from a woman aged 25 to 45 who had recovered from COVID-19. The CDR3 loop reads CASRTGGGTMNEQFF. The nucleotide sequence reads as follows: TGTGCCAGTCGGACAGGGGGGGGTACAATGAATGAGCAGTTCTTC.